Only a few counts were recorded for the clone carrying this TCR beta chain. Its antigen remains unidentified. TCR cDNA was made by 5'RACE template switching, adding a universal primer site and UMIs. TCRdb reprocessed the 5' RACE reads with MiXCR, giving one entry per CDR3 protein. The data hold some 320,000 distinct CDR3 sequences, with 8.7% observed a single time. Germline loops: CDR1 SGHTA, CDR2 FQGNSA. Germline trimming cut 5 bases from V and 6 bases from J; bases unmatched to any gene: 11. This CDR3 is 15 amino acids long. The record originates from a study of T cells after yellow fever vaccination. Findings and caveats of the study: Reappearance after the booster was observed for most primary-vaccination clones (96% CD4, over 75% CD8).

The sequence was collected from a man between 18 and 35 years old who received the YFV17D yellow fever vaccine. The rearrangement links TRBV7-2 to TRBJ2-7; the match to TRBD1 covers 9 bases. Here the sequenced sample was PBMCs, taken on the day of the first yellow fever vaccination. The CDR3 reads CASSLESGTGTEQYF. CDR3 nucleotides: TGTGCCAGCAGCCTCGAGTCCGGGACAGGGACCGAGCAGTACTTC.